One sample yielded the 31 T cell receptor beta chains listed below, sequenced in a study of blood T cell repertoires in COVID-19. Sequencing used immunoSEQ multiplex PCR; TCRdb keeps in-frame clones, though not all of them. The data show more than 250,000 clones, around nine tenths seen once. The sample was PBMCs or T cells enriched from blood (not recorded which). The source of these receptors is a middle-aged woman who had recovered from COVID-19.

V gene TRBV6-2 or TRBV6-3 combines with J gene TRBJ1-2, with TRBD1 matching over 9 bases. This CDR3 region has 14 residues. The trim removed 0 bases at V and 8 bases at J, leaving 4 bases unmatched. Germline V gives CDR1 MNHEY, CDR2 SVGEGT. CDR3 amino acids: CASSYSGQGRGYTF. CDR3 in DNA: TGTGCCAGCAGTTACTCCGGACAGGGGCGAGGCTACACCTTC.

The chain is built from TRBV7-9 and TRBJ1-4; 8 bases align to TRBD1. The germline V gene has CDR1 SEHNR and CDR2 FQNEAQ (reference sequence). The CDR3 sequence is 16 residues long. V was clipped by 5 bases and J by 8 bases; unmatched bases: 13. The CDR3 region is CASSDQGQGLGEKLFF. The CDR3 DNA reads TGTGCCAGCAGCGACCAAGGACAGGGTCTGGGAGAAAAACTGTTTTTT.

This clone was observed a handful of times. The CDR3 reads CASREREGSYEQYF. Here the CDR3 DNA reads TGCGCCAGCAGGGAAAGGGAGGGCTCCTACGAGCAGTACTTC. The rearrangement links TRBV10-2 to TRBJ2-7, with 7 positions matching TRBD2. The CDR3 totals 14 residues. After removal of 6 bases from V and 0 bases from J, the junction contained 5 bases not matched to a gene. Germline CDR1 and CDR2: WSHSY and SAAADI.

V gene TRBV7-9 combines with J gene TRBJ2-5; 7 bases fit TRBD2. After removal of 4 bases from V and 7 bases from J, the junction contained 6 bases not matched to a gene. Germline V gene lookup returns CDR1 SEHNR and CDR2 FQNEAQ (reference sequence). This CDR3 contains 13 residues. The CDR3 nucleotides read TGTGCCAGCAGCTATGCGGGAGAGGGGACCCAGTACTTC. Its protein is CASSYAGEGTQYF.

The chain carries TRBV4-3 and TRBJ1-3, with a weak D call TRBD1 (6 bases). The CDR3 extends over 17 amino acids. CDR1 and CDR2 (germline): LGHNA, YSLEER. Trimming removed 0 bases from V and 2 bases from J, with 14 bases in between. CDR3 sequence (DNA): TGCGCCAGCAGCCAAGAGGGGGTACGGACAGCTGGAAACACCATATATTTT. The encoded protein is CASSQEGVRTAGNTIYF.

This chain uses TRBV7-9 with TRBJ2-7; the D gene is possibly TRBD1 (6 bases). V was trimmed by 8 bases and J by 5 bases, leaving 19 bases between them. The V gene's germline CDR1 is SEHNR and CDR2 FQNEAQ (reference sequence). This CDR3 spans 14 amino acids. The CDR3 coding sequence is TGTGCCAGCGACCTGGCGGACAGTCCCCACGAGCAGTACTTC. Residues: CASDLADSPHEQYF.

V is TRBV13 and J is TRBJ2-3, with TRBD2 matching over 9 bases. The germline V gene has CDR1 PRHDT and CDR2 FYEKMQ (reference sequence). The length of the CDR3 is 14 residues. After removal of 5 bases from V and 4 bases from J, the junction contained 4 bases not matched to a gene. The CDR3 here is CASSIPSGADTQYF. DNA for the CDR3: TGTGCCAGCAGCATTCCTAGCGGGGCAGATACGCAGTATTTT.

This chain links TRBV5-1 with TRBJ2-3; possibly TRBD2 for D (6 bases). CDR3 length: 15 residues. V was shortened by 4 bases and J by 1 base, with 13 bases between the two germline ends. Germline CDR1 is SGHRS and CDR2 is YFSETQ. CDR3 nucleotides: TGCGCCAGCAGCCACCAGGGAGGCGGCACAGATACGCAGTATTTT. Translated: CASSHQGGGTDTQYF.

This sequence joins TRBV11-2 and TRBJ2-5; the D gene is possibly TRBD2 (6 bases). Trimming stripped 3 bases from V and 5 bases from J, with 13 bases between. The germline gives CDR1 SGHAT, CDR2 FQNNGV. The CDR3 consists of 14 residues. The CDR3 protein is CASSLTSWGETQYF. The DNA of the CDR3 is TGTGCCAGCAGCTTGACTAGTTGGGGGGAGACCCAGTACTTC. Full variable domain (outside the CDR3, taken from reference TRBV11-2 and TRBJ2-5): EAGVAQSPRYKIIEKRQSVAFWCNPISGHATLYWYQQILGQGPKLLIQFQNNGVVDDSQLPKDRFSAERLKGVDSTLKIQPAKLEDSAVYLCASSLTSWGETQYFGPGTRLLVL.

V usage is TRBV4-1 and J usage is TRBJ1-2, with D perhaps TRBD1 (6 bases). Germline V lookup: CDR1 MGHRA, CDR2 YSYEKL. The V gene lost 0 bases and the J gene lost 6 bases, with 17 bases spanning the gap. The CDR3 loop spans 16 amino acids. The CDR3 protein is CASSQDWRGGIHGYTF. CDR3 nucleotide sequence: TGCGCCAGCAGCCAAGATTGGAGGGGGGGTATTCATGGCTACACCTTC.

This clone was counted between two and nine times. This CDR3 is CASMRTSGYNEQFF. The CDR3 DNA reads TGTGCCAGTATGCGGACTAGCGGCTACAATGAGCAGTTCTTC. The chain has TRBV19 and TRBJ2-1; 10 bases align to TRBD2. V was clipped by 7 bases and J by 3 bases; unmatched bases: 3. The germline CDR1 and CDR2 sequences are LNHDA and SQIVND (reference sequence). This CDR3 is 14 amino acids long.

There are a few counts of this clone. The chain combines TRBV7-2 with TRBJ1-5; D might be TRBD1 (6 bases). The CDR3 covers 13 residues. Germline values: CDR1 SGHTA, CDR2 FQGNSA. Trimming took off 5 bases at V and 7 bases at J, with 12 bases between the two ends. In nucleotides, the CDR3 is TGTGCCAGCAGCGATTACAGGGCCCAGCCCCAGCATTTT. Translation: CASSDYRAQPQHF.

V is TRBV5-1 and J is TRBJ2-1; 11 bases match TRBD2. The germline gives CDR1 SGHRS, CDR2 YFSETQ. There are 16 residues in the CDR3. V was clipped by 2 bases and J by 8 bases; unmatched bases: 9. CDR3 amino acids: CASSLPVAGGHYEQFF. The CDR3 coding sequence is TGCGCCAGCAGCTTACCCGTAGCGGGAGGGCACTATGAGCAGTTCTTC. Together with reference TRBV5-1 and TRBJ2-1, the CDR3 gives the full variable domain: KAGVTQTPRYLIKTRGQQVTLSCSPISGHRSVSWYQQTPGQGLQFLFEYFSETQRNKGNFPGRFSGRQFSNSRSEMNVSTLELGDSALYLCASSLPVAGGHYEQFFGPGTRLTVL.

V and J are TRBV5-3 and TRBJ1-5, with D perhaps matching TRBD1 (5 bases). TRBV5-3 is reported as an ORF; its role is uncertain. V gave up 4 bases and J gave up 2 bases, with 13 bases separating them. The CDR3 totals 15 residues. CDR3 coding DNA: TGTGCCAGAAGCCCGGTCCCGGGGGGCAATCAGCCCCAGCATTTT. Its protein product is CARSPVPGGNQPQHF.

The chain recombines TRBV9 with TRBJ2-6, with 10 positions matching TRBD1. The CDR3 runs 18 residues. CDR1 and CDR2 (germline): SGDLS, YYNGEE. V was pared by 7 bases and J by 2 bases, with 12 bases of the junction left unmatched. This chain's CDR3 is CASGYDRGRFTGANVLTF. In DNA, the CDR3 is TGTGCCAGCGGATACGACAGGGGGCGGTTTACTGGGGCCAACGTCCTGACTTTC.

The chain is built from TRBV7-2 and TRBJ2-1; possible D gene TRBD2, 5 bases. Trimming shortened V by 3 bases and J by 4 bases, and 7 bases separated the two germline ends. Germline lookup yields CDR1 SGHTA and CDR2 FQGNSA. The CDR3 contains 13 residues. The CDR3, as DNA: TGTGCCAGCAGCTTCGGGGTTTACAATGAGCAGTTCTTC. It yields the protein CASSFGVYNEQFF.

The J gene is TRBJ2-7, the V gene TRBV2; D is perhaps TRBD2 (7 bases). This CDR3 contains 15 residues. The V end was cut by 2 bases, the J end by 3 bases, with 14 bases between. CDR1 and CDR2 from the germline V gene are SNHLY and FYNNEI. CDR3 loop: CASSERGGTLYEQYF. The CDR3 nucleotides read TGTGCCAGCAGTGAAAGGGGGGGGACACTCTACGAGCAGTACTTC.

The rearrangement uses TRBV5-1 and TRBJ1-2; D call uncertain. The CDR3 has 15 residues. V was pared by 4 bases and J by 4 bases, with 17 bases between. Germline assignment: CDR1 SGHRS and CDR2 YFSETQ. The CDR3 spells CASSIGRAEGYGYTF. CDR3 DNA sequence: TGCGCCAGCAGCATTGGACGGGCGGAGGGCTATGGCTACACCTTC.

Only one count was recorded for this clone. This rearrangement joins TRBV30 to TRBJ2-5, with 8 bases fitting TRBD2. The CDR3 contains 14 residues. Germline assignment: CDR1 GTSNPN and CDR2 SVGIG (reference sequence). Trimming took 3 bases from V and 5 from J; bases not matched to a gene: 8. The CDR3 coding sequence is TGTGCCTGGAGGGTAGCGGGATCCACGGAGACCCAGTACTTC. Translated: CAWRVAGSTETQYF.

The chain recombines TRBV19 with TRBJ1-5; unclear D gene. CDR1 LNHDA and CDR2 SQIVND come from the germline V gene (reference sequence). The CDR3 runs 15 residues. The ends were cut back, 10 bases at V and 0 bases at J, with 16 bases in the middle. The CDR3 protein is CATRGYIDSNQPQHF. The CDR3 DNA reads as TGTGCCACCAGAGGCTATATAGATAGCAATCAGCCCCAGCATTTT. Using reference TRBV19 and TRBJ1-5 for the parts outside the CDR3, the full variable domain is DGGITQSPKYLFRKEGQNVTLSCEQNLNHDAMYWYRQDPGQGLRLIYYSQIVNDFQKGDIAEGYSVSREKKESFPLTVTSAQKNPTAFYLCATRGYIDSNQPQHFGDGTRLSIL.

The V call is TRBV6-1, the J call TRBJ1-1; D is uncertain. CDR1 is MNHNS, CDR2 SASEGT, per germline. The V end was cut by 2 bases, the J end by 1 base, with 8 bases between. The CDR3 is 14 amino acids. CDR3 loop: CASSELRRNTEAFF. CDR3 in DNA: TGTGCCAGCAGTGAATTACGTAGGAACACTGAAGCTTTCTTT.

The CDR3 region has the DNA TGTGCCACCAGCCGCACGGACAGGTACACCGGGGAGCTGTTTTTT. This sequence encodes CATSRTDRYTGELFF. V usage is TRBV15 and J usage is TRBJ2-2, with TRBD1 matching 7 bases. The CDR3 sequence is 15 residues long. CDR1 LNHNV and CDR2 YYDKDF come from the germline V gene (reference sequence). The trim removed 5 bases at V and 3 bases at J, leaving 6 bases unmatched.

The V call is TRBV7-9, the J call TRBJ2-2; 9 bases match TRBD1. The CDR3 consists of 16 residues. V shed 6 bases and J 5 bases; nucleotides not matched to a gene: 10. Germline V gene lookup returns CDR1 SEHNR and CDR2 FQNEAQ (reference sequence). The CDR3 sequence is CASSLQGALGTGELFF. The CDR3 nucleotides read TGTGCCAGCAGTCTACAGGGGGCTTTGGGAACCGGGGAGCTGTTTTTT.

This clone was seen just once. The V and J genes are TRBV13 and TRBJ1-1; the D is unclear. CDR3 length: 14 residues. Trimming left V 5 bases short and J 4 bases short, with 14 bases between. Germline loops: CDR1 PRHDT, CDR2 FYEKMQ (reference sequence). The CDR3 DNA reads as TGTGCCAGCAGCCGCCGTTGGTCGGGCACTGAAGCTTTCTTT. Amino acids: CASSRRWSGTEAFF. Using reference TRBV13 and TRBJ1-1 for the parts outside the CDR3, the full variable domain is AAGVIQSPRHLIKEKRETATLKCYPIPRHDTVYWYQQGPGQDPQFLISFYEKMQSDKGSIPDRFSAQQFSDYHSELNMSSLELGDSALYFCASSRRWSGTEAFFGQGTRLTVV.

The sample holds a few counts of this clone. V is TRBV6-5 and J is TRBJ2-7; D possibly corresponds to TRBD2 (6 bases). Germline V gives CDR1 MNHEY, CDR2 SVGAGI. The CDR3 is 15 amino acids. The V and J ends lost 7 bases and 2 bases respectively, with 18 bases between them. The CDR3 is CASTDGQGGTYEQYF. The CDR3 nucleotides read TGTGCCAGCACCGACGGACAAGGAGGGACCTACGAGCAGTACTTC.

Only one count was recorded for this clone. This rearrangement joins TRBV19 to TRBJ1-4, with D perhaps matching TRBD1 (5 bases). The CDR3 has 18 amino acids. V was cut by 3 bases and J by 0 bases, with 17 bases left in between. Germline values: CDR1 LNHDA, CDR2 SQIVND (reference sequence). CDR3: CASSMGGGTRATNEKLFF. For the CDR3, the DNA is TGTGCCAGTAGTATGGGGGGGGGTACCAGAGCAACTAATGAAAAACTGTTTTTT. The whole variable domain, remainder taken from reference TRBV19 and TRBJ1-4, is DGGITQSPKYLFRKEGQNVTLSCEQNLNHDAMYWYRQDPGQGLRLIYYSQIVNDFQKGDIAEGYSVSREKKESFPLTVTSAQKNPTAFYLCASSMGGGTRATNEKLFFGSGTQLSVL.

This clone has just a few counts. This chain joins TRBV29-1 and TRBJ2-2; D not resolved. The CDR3 is 12 residues long. The V gene lost 4 bases and the J gene lost 7 bases, with 10 bases spanning the gap. Germline CDR1 is SQVTM and CDR2 is ANQGSEA. The CDR3 bases are TGCAGCGTTGTCTATGGCGGCGGGGAGCTGTTTTTT. Encoded protein: CSVVYGGGELFF.

This clone was counted a single time. The V call is TRBV5-1, the J call TRBJ2-3; TRBD1 agrees at 7 bases. This CDR3 is built from 16 residues. With 3 bases clipped from V and 2 bases from J, the junction kept 9 bases outside the gene matches. CDR1 SGHRS and CDR2 YFSETQ come from the germline V gene. The CDR3 DNA sequence: TGCGCCAGCAGCTACGGACAGGTATCACACACAGATACGCAGTATTTT. Protein sequence: CASSYGQVSHTDTQYF. The complete variable domain, with remaining parts taken from reference TRBV5-1 and TRBJ2-3, reads KAGVTQTPRYLIKTRGQQVTLSCSPISGHRSVSWYQQTPGQGLQFLFEYFSETQRNKGNFPGRFSGRQFSNSRSEMNVSTLELGDSALYLCASSYGQVSHTDTQYFGPGTRLTVL.

The CDR3 loop is CASSMYTPGEETQYF. The CDR3 DNA reads TGTGCCAGTAGTATGTACACCCCGGGGGAAGAGACCCAGTACTTC. The chain uses TRBV19 and TRBJ2-5, with D tentatively TRBD2 (6 bases). The CDR3 consists of 15 residues. CDR1 is LNHDA and CDR2 is SQIVND in the germline V gene (reference sequence). V dropped 3 bases and J dropped 3 bases, with 14 bases sitting between them.

The chain has TRBV20-1 and TRBJ1-5; no firm D call. V lost 3 bases to trimming and J lost 5 bases, with 11 bases between them. Per germline, CDR1 DFQATT and CDR2 SNEGSKA (reference sequence). The CDR3 extends over 13 amino acids. The CDR3 DNA sequence: TGCAGTGCTAGTTCGGTCACTCATCAGCCCCAGCATTTT. It translates to CSASSVTHQPQHF.

The rearrangement uses TRBV11-3 and TRBJ2-1; 8 bases agree with TRBD2. Germline trimming cut 0 bases from V and 7 bases from J; bases unmatched to any gene: 5. This CDR3 comprises 15 residues. Germline CDR1 reads SGHNT; CDR2 reads YENEEA. The CDR3 reads CASSLEPAGVNEQFF. CDR3 coding DNA: TGTGCCAGCAGCTTAGAGCCAGCGGGAGTTAATGAGCAGTTCTTC.